A selection of T cell receptor beta chains follows, all from one sample in a study of blood T cell repertoires in COVID-19. The table came from immunoSEQ multiplex PCR; TCRdb's copy has only in-frame clones and leaves some out. The sample records around 76,000 clones, about 80% being singletons. Sequenced material: peripheral blood. These TCRs come from a man aged 30-40 years with COVID-19, enrolled during active disease. CDR3s leave out the opening cysteine and the closing phenylalanine or tryptophan. Expanded clones get a size class; other rows say once, few or many, or leave the size out.

clone_size	cdr3_length	v_call	j_call	cdr3_aa
once	14	TRBV27	TRBJ2-1	ASSLSLGSSYNEQF
NA	12	TRBV30	TRBJ2-3	AWTRTSGRDTQY
once	13	TRBV6-2/TRBV6-3	TRBJ2-6	ASSRTSAGANVLT
NA	13	TRBV7-9	TRBJ1-2	ANSFEGSRLPGYT
NA	17	TRBV3-1/TRBV3-2	TRBJ1-6	ASSHSLGGNRGYNSPLH
NA	10	TRBV12-3/TRBV12-4	TRBJ1-3	ASRPDRDTIY
NA	13	TRBV9	TRBJ2-1	ASSEKASSYNEQF
NA	11	TRBV7-8	TRBJ2-7	ASSPRVPREQY
NA	12	TRBV5-1	TRBJ2-2	ASNEGGNVGELF
NA	12	TRBV9	TRBJ2-1	ASSPEGAYNEQF
NA	13	TRBV11-3	TRBJ2-3	ASSLNSVGTDTQY
NA	13	TRBV7-2	TRBJ1-5	ASLPGGYSNQPQH
NA	11	TRBV19	TRBJ2-1	ASSIQQRGEQF
NA	14	TRBV6-1	TRBJ2-4	ASSETGTGVKNIQY
NA	13	TRBV3-1/TRBV3-2	TRBJ1-2	ASSQADRAPYGYT
NA	12	TRBV18	TRBJ1-5	ASSQDRGGQPQH
NA	10	TRBV19	TRBJ1-2	ASSVGQYGYT
once	11	TRBV18	TRBJ2-2	ASSPFGTGELF
NA	10	TRBV29-1	TRBJ1-1	SGSTGNTEAF
few	13	TRBV6-5	TRBJ2-3	ASMWGRTDTDTQY
NA	14	TRBV5-1	TRBJ1-3	ASSLGASDRGNTIY
NA	13	TRBV18	TRBJ2-3	ASSPRQGSTDTQY
NA	12	TRBV19	TRBJ1-1	ASSPGQGTTEAF
NA	10	TRBV27	TRBJ1-1	ASSSGGTEAF
NA	13	TRBV19	TRBJ2-5	ASSSGTGRQETQY
few	19	TRBV13	TRBJ1-3	ASSSSRSRARRRSVGNTIY
NA	18	TRBV5-1	TRBJ2-3	ASSLFGGTAASASTDTQY
NA	9	TRBV27	TRBJ2-5	ASSLAGTQY
NA	13	TRBV7-9	TRBJ2-1	ASSLTSGEYNEQF
NA	13	TRBV28	TRBJ1-5	ASSDRTGGSQPQH
NA	13	TRBV16	TRBJ1-5	ASSQGGGSEQPQH
NA	12	TRBV6-2/TRBV6-3	TRBJ1-1	ASSSTSRGTEAF
NA	11	TRBV5-1	TRBJ1-2	ASSRTGDYGYT
NA	11	TRBV5-1	TRBJ2-2	ASSSRDTGELF
NA	13	TRBV7-9	TRBJ2-5	ASSLGPPIQETQY
NA	15	TRBV30	TRBJ1-2	AWWGGYSGYGAYGYT
NA	11	TRBV27	TRBJ2-1	ASSFVRWSEQF
NA	12	TRBV9	TRBJ2-1	ASSAEEPGNEQF
NA	12	TRBV10-3	TRBJ2-1	AIRLAGGTDEQF
few	13	TRBV6-4	TRBJ2-3	ASSDVAGGTDTQY
NA	13	TRBV30	TRBJ1-2	AWSGEGEIGYGYT
NA	10	TRBV28	TRBJ2-1	ASSPEDNEQF
NA	13	TRBV19	TRBJ2-2	ASSIGGPNTGELF
NA	14	TRBV15	TRBJ2-5	ATSRDTQGSAETQY
NA	12	TRBV20-1	TRBJ2-7	SASDQGSSYEQY
NA	12	TRBV5-1	TRBJ2-1	ASSLDTSYNEQF
NA	13	TRBV5-8	TRBJ2-3	ASSFYRAGADTQY
NA	13	TRBV3-1/TRBV3-2	TRBJ2-3	ASSPIAGGTDTQY
NA	13	TRBV6-5	TRBJ1-6	ASRAITGGSSPLH
NA	11	TRBV19	TRBJ2-7	ASKDSGSYEQY